The 9 T cell receptor beta chains given below trace back to one sample, sequenced in a study of blood T cell repertoires in COVID-19. Measured with immunoSEQ multiplex PCR; TCRdb has only the in-frame clones, and not every one. This repertoire shows around 140,000 clones, 81% found once; its top ten account for around 8%. Sequencing was carried out using peripheral blood. Receptor source: a woman aged 60-70 years with active or convalescent COVID-19.

CDR3 sequence reads: CASSTRTGFEAFF. CDR3 in DNA: TGCGCCAGCAGCACCCGGACAGGATTTGAAGCTTTCTTT. The gene calls are TRBV5-1 and TRBJ1-1, with 7 positions matching TRBD1. In germline, CDR1 is SGHRS, CDR2 YFSETQ. This CDR3 region has 13 residues. V lost 4 bases to trimming and J lost 7 bases; unmatched junction nucleotides: 7. Full variable domain (outside the CDR3, taken from reference TRBV5-1 and TRBJ1-1): KAGVTQTPRYLIKTRGQQVTLSCSPISGHRSVSWYQQTPGQGLQFLFEYFSETQRNKGNFPGRFSGRQFSNSRSEMNVSTLELGDSALYLCASSTRTGFEAFFGQGTRLTVV.

The chain is built from TRBV6-7 and TRBJ2-2, with 12 bases identical to TRBD2. TRBV6-7 qualifies as an ORF whose function is uncertain. The CDR3 has 18 amino acids. V dropped 2 bases and J dropped 2; count of bases not matched to a gene: 6. Written as DNA, the CDR3 is TGTGCCAGCAGTTACCCCGGACTAGCGGGACTCAACACCGGGGAGCTGTTTTTT. Protein product: CASSYPGLAGLNTGELFF.

This clone has just one count. This sequence joins TRBV18 and TRBJ2-5; D might be TRBD1 (5 bases). Trimming removed 3 bases at V and 10 bases at J, with 18 bases between. CDR1 KGHSH and CDR2 LQKENI come from the germline V gene. The CDR3 covers 14 residues. The chain's CDR3 is CASSPPQGRVDQYF. In DNA form, the CDR3 reads TGTGCCAGCTCACCTCCGCAGGGTAGGGTGGACCAGTACTTC.

CDR3 amino acids: CASSVRQGWNQPQHF. CDR3 DNA: TGTGCCAGCAGCGTACGACAGGGATGGAATCAGCCCCAGCATTTT. The chain links TRBV7-2 to TRBJ1-5, with 7 bases lining up with TRBD1. From germline, CDR1 is SGHTA and CDR2 FQGNSA. After removal of 5 bases from V and 4 bases from J, the junction contained 8 bases not matched to a gene. The CDR3 consists of 15 residues.

In its sample, this clone was seen a few times. The chain couples TRBV7-8 to TRBJ1-1, with D possibly matching TRBD1 (6 bases). The germline gives CDR1 SGHVS, CDR2 FQNEAQ. V was cut by 2 bases and J by 4 bases, with 14 bases left in between. The CDR3 length is 15 residues. CDR3 in amino acids: CASSLSSGVTTEAFF. The DNA of the CDR3 is TGTGCCAGCAGCTTATCTTCAGGGGTAACCACTGAAGCTTTCTTT.

The J gene is TRBJ2-7, the V gene TRBV7-2, with 8 bases fitting TRBD2. The CDR3 has 14 amino acids. The germline CDR1 and CDR2 sequences are SGHTA and FQGNSA. The junction had 7 bases not matched to a gene; V was cut back by 4 bases and J by 5 bases. DNA for the CDR3: TGTGCCAGCAGCTACCGCCCGGGGGGGGACGAGCAGTACTTC. The encoded protein is CASSYRPGGDEQYF.

The chain combines TRBV9 with TRBJ1-3; 7 nucleotides line up with TRBD1. This CDR3 comprises 15 residues. The V gene's germline CDR1 is SGDLS and CDR2 YYNGEE. The V and J ends lost 4 bases and 0 bases, in that order; junction bases with no gene match: 4. The CDR3 loop is CASSMGQFSGNTIYF. The CDR3 region has the DNA TGTGCCAGCAGCATGGGACAGTTCTCTGGAAACACCATATATTTT.

The CDR3 DNA reads TGTGCCAGCAGTGCCTCCGACTCCTCGACCTTCTTC. Amino acid sequence: CASSASDSSTFF. The chain employs TRBV28 and TRBJ2-1; no reliable D call. V lost 5 bases and J 16 bases, leaving 18 bases between the germline ends. Germline lookup yields CDR1 MDHEN and CDR2 SYDVKM. This CDR3 region has 12 residues.

The chain couples TRBV7-9 to TRBJ1-6; 7 nucleotides agree with TRBD1. Trimming took 5 bases from V and 8 from J; bases not matched to a gene: 6. The V gene's germline CDR1 is SEHNR and CDR2 FQNEAQ (reference sequence). This CDR3 is 14 amino acids long. This chain's CDR3 is CASSKAGGDSPLHF. In DNA, the CDR3 is TGTGCCAGCAGCAAAGCAGGGGGTGATTCACCCCTCCACTTT.